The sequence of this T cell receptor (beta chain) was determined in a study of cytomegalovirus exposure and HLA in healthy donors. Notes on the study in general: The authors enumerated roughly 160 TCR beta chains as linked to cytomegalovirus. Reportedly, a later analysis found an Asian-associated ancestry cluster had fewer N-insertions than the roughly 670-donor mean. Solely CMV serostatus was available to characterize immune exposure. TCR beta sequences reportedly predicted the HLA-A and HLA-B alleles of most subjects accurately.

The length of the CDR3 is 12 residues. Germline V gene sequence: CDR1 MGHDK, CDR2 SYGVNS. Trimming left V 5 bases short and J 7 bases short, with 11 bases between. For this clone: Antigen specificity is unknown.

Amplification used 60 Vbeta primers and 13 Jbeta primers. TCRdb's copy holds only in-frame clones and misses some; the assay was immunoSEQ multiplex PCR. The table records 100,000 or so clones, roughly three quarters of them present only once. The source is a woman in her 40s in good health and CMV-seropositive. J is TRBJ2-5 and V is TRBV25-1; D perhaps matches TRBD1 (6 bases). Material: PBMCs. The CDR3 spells CASSLQGGTQYF. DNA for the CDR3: TGTGCCAGCAGTTTACAGGGCGGGACCCAGTACTTC.